A single sample gave rise to the 5 T cell receptor beta chains below, sequenced in a study of blood T cell repertoires in COVID-19. Sequenced by immunoSEQ multiplex PCR; TCRdb stores in-frame clones only, minus some. This sample has 150,000 to 190,000 clones, with 75% to 90% found just once. The sample was peripheral blood. The receptors come from a man between 60 and 75 years old with acute or convalescent COVID-19.

The V call is TRBV7-9, the J call TRBJ1-2, with 10 positions matching TRBD1. The J segment lost 3 bases and the V segment lost 0 bases, leaving 10 bases of the junction unmatched. This CDR3 is built from 18 residues. Germline V gives CDR1 SEHNR, CDR2 FQNEAQ (reference sequence). This chain's CDR3 is CASSLAGTGAPIDYGYTF. The CDR3, as DNA: TGTGCCAGCAGCTTAGCAGGGACAGGGGCCCCGATCGACTATGGCTACACCTTC.

V usage is TRBV28 and J usage is TRBJ1-5; TRBD1 matches at 10 bases. The CDR3 runs to 13 residues. Germline V gene sequence: CDR1 MDHEN, CDR2 SYDVKM. Losses at the gene ends were 9 bases for V and 7 bases for J; bases not matched to a gene: 6. The CDR3 DNA follows: TGTGCCAGAGGGACAGGGGATGGGCAGCCCCAGCATTTT. Translated, it gives CARGTGDGQPQHF.

The chain combines TRBV7-2 with TRBJ2-7; TRBD2 aligns across 16 bases. V was clipped by 5 bases and J by 2 bases; unmatched bases: 3. The CDR3 has 16 amino acids. Germline assignment: CDR1 SGHTA and CDR2 FQGNSA. The CDR3 reads CASSPGTSGGAYEQYF. CDR3 in DNA: TGTGCCAGCAGCCCCGGGACTAGCGGGGGGGCCTACGAGCAGTACTTC.

The chain employs TRBV4-1 and TRBJ2-5; 8 nucleotides line up with TRBD2. The J segment lost 1 base and the V segment lost 3 bases, leaving 7 bases of the junction unmatched. The CDR3 loop spans 16 amino acids. Germline V gene data show CDR1 as MGHRA and CDR2 as YSYEKL. CDR3 bases: TGCGCCAGCAGCCAGGGGGAGCGGGGGTTCCAAGAGACCCAGTACTTC. It codes for CASSQGERGFQETQYF.

The rearrangement links TRBV7-8 to TRBJ1-2; D ambiguous. The V gene lost 1 base and the J gene lost 1 base, with 7 bases spanning the gap. This CDR3 region has 14 residues. CDR1 SGHVS and CDR2 FQNEAQ come from the germline V gene. CDR3 bases: TGTGCCAGCAGCTTAGGGGCCAGTAACTATGGCTACACCTTC. Protein product: CASSLGASNYGYTF.